Listed below are T cell receptor beta chains from one sample, sequenced in a study of blood T cell repertoires in COVID-19. Sequenced by immunoSEQ multiplex PCR; TCRdb stores in-frame clones only, minus some. The table includes about 170,000 clones, under 85% detected once. The specimen sequenced was PBMCs or T cells enriched from blood (not recorded which). These receptors were collected from a man aged 50 to 60 who had recovered from COVID-19. CDR3s include the opening cysteine and the closing phenylalanine or tryptophan. Fields, in order: D gene, clone size, V gene, J gene, CDR3 protein, CDR3 DNA. A D gene is named only where the DNA matches it firmly. For some rows the clone size is stated as once, few or many, or as a class when expanded; others skip it.

TRBD1	few	TRBV5-4	TRBJ1-1	CASSLGGQGAQNTEAFF	TGTGCCAGCAGCTTGGGGGGACAGGGGGCACAGAACACTGAAGCTTTCTTT
.	.	TRBV12-3/TRBV12-4	TRBJ2-5	CASSSRGFETQYF	TGTGCCAGCAGTTCCAGGGGTTTCGAGACCCAGTACTTC
TRBD1	.	TRBV2	TRBJ2-6	CASSADRSGGANVLTF	TGTGCCAGCAGCGCGGACAGGTCGGGAGGGGCCAACGTCCTGACTTTC
.	.	TRBV15	TRBJ1-1	CATSRQSNTEAFF	TGTGCCACCAGCAGACAGTCGAACACTGAAGCTTTCTTT
.	once	TRBV12-3/TRBV12-4	TRBJ2-7	CASSRTRGQQYF	TGTGCCAGCAGCCGAACCAGGGGCCAGCAGTACTTC
.	.	TRBV7-9	TRBJ2-5	CASSLVPAGETQYF	TGTGCCAGCAGCTTAGTCCCGGCGGGGGAGACCCAGTACTTC
.	.	TRBV7-8	TRBJ2-2	CASSLSAGELFF	TGTGCCAGCAGCTTATCCGCCGGGGAGCTGTTTTTT
.	.	TRBV6-1	TRBJ1-6	CASSERFGGSSGGSPLHF	TGTGCCAGCAGTGAAAGGTTTGGCGGAAGCTCGGGGGGTTCACCCCTCCACTTT
TRBD2	.	TRBV9	TRBJ2-5	CASSVAGTRAAGDQETQYF	TGTGCCAGCAGCGTAGCGGGGACTAGGGCAGCGGGGGACCAAGAGACCCAGTACTTC
TRBD2	.	TRBV7-9	TRBJ2-4	CASSLATLRGVAKNIQYF	TGTGCCAGCAGCTTAGCAACTCTGCGGGGGGTAGCCAAAAACATTCAGTACTTC
.	.	TRBV24-1	TRBJ2-7	CATSATGYEQYF	TGTGCCACCAGTGCGACAGGATACGAGCAGTACTTC
.	.	TRBV7-2	TRBJ1-5	CASSLVTGSNQPQHF	TGTGCCAGCAGCCTAGTGACAGGTAGTAATCAGCCCCAGCATTTT
.	.	TRBV7-3	TRBJ1-2	CASSLTLQGSGYTF	TGTGCCAGCAGCTTAACTTTGCAGGGATCTGGCTACACCTTC
.	.	TRBV2	TRBJ1-1	CASSGPGSAEAFF	TGTGCCAGCAGTGGACCAGGGTCCGCTGAAGCTTTCTTT
TRBD1	.	TRBV27	TRBJ1-1	CASSSQGVVFEAFF	TGTGCCAGCAGTTCCCAGGGGGTGGTATTTGAAGCTTTCTTT
TRBD1	.	TRBV7-2	TRBJ1-6	CASSLYSGTDYSPLHF	TGTGCCAGCAGCTTATATTCCGGGACAGATTATTCACCCCTCCACTTT
.	.	TRBV9	TRBJ2-6	CASSVDLRSGANVLTF	TGTGCCAGCAGCGTAGACTTACGCTCTGGGGCCAACGTCCTGACTTTC
.	.	TRBV11-2	TRBJ2-5	CASSFLTGAGETQYF	TGTGCCAGCAGCTTTCTCACAGGGGCGGGGGAGACCCAGTACTTC
TRBD2	once	TRBV12-5	TRBJ2-2	CASGLSGGGVTGELFF	TGTGCTAGTGGTTTGAGTGGCGGGGGGGTTACCGGGGAGCTGTTTTTT
.	.	TRBV4-1	TRBJ1-1	CASSQETAMNTEAFF	TGCGCCAGCAGCCAAGAGACAGCCATGAACACTGAAGCTTTCTTT
TRBD1	.	TRBV15	TRBJ1-4	CATSRTGIGEKLFF	TGTGCCACCAGCAGGACAGGGATCGGTGAAAAACTGTTTTTT
.	.	TRBV11-3	TRBJ2-4	CASSCIFFPPWTANIQYF	TGTGCCAGCAGCTGTATCTTTTTCCCCCCTTGGACAGCAAACATTCAGTACTTC
TRBD1	.	TRBV19	TRBJ2-7	CASSFATGATYEQYF	TGTGCCAGTAGTTTTGCGACAGGGGCTACCTACGAGCAGTACTTC
TRBD1	.	TRBV5-6	TRBJ1-3	CASRGTGREDTIYF	TGTGCCAGCAGGGGGACAGGGAGGGAAGACACCATATATTTT
.	.	TRBV19	TRBJ1-1	CASSSEQTIRGAFF	TGTGCCAGTAGTAGTGAACAGACGATCAGGGGAGCTTTCTTT
TRBD2	.	TRBV18	TRBJ2-3	CASSLTSGGGDTQYF	TGTGCCAGCTCACTGACTAGCGGGGGTGGAGATACGCAGTATTTT
.	.	TRBV6-5	TRBJ1-5	CASSPDRINQPQHF	TGTGCCAGCAGTCCCGACAGGATTAATCAGCCCCAGCATTTT